This T cell receptor beta chain was observed in a study of control samples from healthy donors and cancer patients. Method: immunoSEQ multiplex PCR; TCRdb's copy keeps in-frame clones and lacks some. This table holds 150,000 or so clones, 94% found once. The V end was cut by 6 bases, the J end by 7 bases, with 22 bases between. The germline CDR1 and CDR2 sequences are LNHDA and SQIVND (reference sequence). CDR3 size: 16 residues. The rearrangement uses TRBV19 and TRBJ2-1; D tentatively fits TRBD1 or TRBD2 (6 bases each). Sequencing input: blood. The TCR was taken from a woman aged 35 to 49 in good health. CDR3 sequence reads: CASSLPGGPKWNEQFF. CDR3 in DNA: TGTGCCAGTAGCCTTCCCGGGGGCCCTAAGTGGAATGAGCAGTTCTTC. The entire variable domain, with the rest obtained from reference TRBV19 and TRBJ2-1, is as follows: DGGITQSPKYLFRKEGQNVTLSCEQNLNHDAMYWYRQDPGQGLRLIYYSQIVNDFQKGDIAEGYSVSREKKESFPLTVTSAQKNPTAFYLCASSLPGGPKWNEQFFGPGTRLTVL.